This T cell receptor beta chain was recorded in a study of spatial heterogeneity in lung cancer. Findings of the study overall: There were more appearances of ubiquitous expanded tumor TCRs in blood at resection than at follow-up.

This clonotype occurred many times. The antigen remains undetermined. Time point described: sample taken at primary tumor resection. Donation came from around 77 patients with untreated early-stage non-small cell lung cancer. Extraction of whole RNA from tumor, nontumor lung or frozen PBMC preceded unsorted sequencing. Every TCR cDNA molecule carried a tag that served as a unique molecular identifier. TCRdb reanalysed the 5' RACE reads using MiXCR and keeps one entry per CDR3 protein. The data show more than 80,000 distinct CDR3 sequences, roughly 12% seen once. The germline gives CDR1 SGHRS, CDR2 YFSETQ. The CDR3 has 16 residues. V was shortened by 4 bases and J by 2 bases, with 19 bases between the two germline ends.

Sequencing used PBMCs, obtained at surgery. The chain uses TRBV5-1 and TRBJ2-7, with D hard to call. This sequence was found in a male donor with early-stage non-small cell lung cancer. The CDR3 coding sequence is TGCGCCAGCAGCACTGCGGTCTACGGCGGCGCCTACGAGCAGTACTTC. This gives the protein CASSTAVYGGAYEQYF.